The 32 T cell receptor beta chains presented below share a single source sample, sequenced in a study of control samples from healthy donors and cancer patients. Only in-frame clones appear in the TCRdb table, and some are missing; sequencing was by immunoSEQ multiplex PCR. Of around 49,000 clones in the sample, roughly nine tenths were seen once. The sequenced sample was PBMCs. These receptors were obtained from a man in his forties with colorectal cancer.

This chain joins TRBV6-2 or TRBV6-3 and TRBJ2-3; TRBD2 aligns across 9 bases. V was clipped by 5 bases and J by 4 bases; unmatched bases: 10. This CDR3 has 16 amino acids. Germline V lookup: CDR1 MNHEY, CDR2 SVGEGT. CDR3 bases: TGTGCCAGCAGTCCGACCCTAGCGGGAAGGGCAGATACGCAGTATTTT. Its translation is CASSPTLAGRADTQYF.

The V and J genes are TRBV7-9 and TRBJ1-1, with D unresolved. Germline V gene lookup returns CDR1 SEHNR and CDR2 FQNEAQ (reference sequence). Trimming took 3 bases from V and 7 from J, leaving 15 bases between them. The CDR3 extends over 14 amino acids. The CDR3 nucleotides read TGTGCCAGCAGCTTGCCGGGTCAGAGGATTGAAGCTTTCTTT. Protein product: CASSLPGQRIEAFF.

This chain joins TRBV12-5 and TRBJ2-4; TRBD1 aligns across 12 bases. Germline trimming cut 4 bases from V and 8 bases from J; bases unmatched to any gene: 3. Germline V gene sequence: CDR1 LGHNT, CDR2 FRNRAP. CDR3 length: 14 residues. Here the CDR3 reads CASGSGQGADIQYF. The CDR3 DNA sequence: TGTGCTAGTGGTTCGGGACAGGGGGCTGACATTCAGTACTTC.

The J gene is TRBJ1-5, the V gene TRBV6-5; TRBD1 matches 7 bases. The J segment lost 0 bases and the V segment lost 4 bases, leaving 6 bases of the junction unmatched. Germline V gives CDR1 MNHEY, CDR2 SVGAGI. This CDR3 comprises 16 residues. The CDR3 sequence: CASSSPGGYSNQPQHF. CDR3 coding DNA: TGTGCCAGCAGTTCCCCAGGGGGTTATAGCAATCAGCCCCAGCATTTT.

The chain couples TRBV6-1 to TRBJ2-1; 9 nucleotides agree with TRBD2. There are 16 residues in the CDR3. CDR1 and CDR2 (germline): MNHNS, SASEGT. The junction had 6 bases not matched to a gene; V was cut back by 0 bases and J by 6 bases. CDR3 nucleotides: TGTGCCAGCAGTGAAGCCTGGCGGGAGGGTTTCAATGAGCAGTTCTTC. Amino acid sequence: CASSEAWREGFNEQFF.

The chain joins TRBV27 to TRBJ1-4, with 10 positions matching TRBD1. CDR3 length: 13 residues. V gave up 6 bases and J gave up 8 bases; unmatched junction bases: 3. The germline gives CDR1 MNHEY, CDR2 SMNVEV (reference sequence). The CDR3 spells CASSLDRGEKLFF. The CDR3 bases are TGTGCCAGCAGCTTGGACAGGGGGGAAAAACTGTTTTTT.

This chain joins TRBV3-1 (or the pseudogene TRBV3-2) and TRBJ1-2; TRBD1 agrees at 10 bases. The length of the CDR3 is 15 residues. The trim removed 4 bases at V and 7 bases at J, leaving 9 bases unmatched. From germline, CDR1 is LGHDT and CDR2 YNNKEL (reference sequence). The CDR3, as DNA: TGTGCCAGCAGCCGAACGGGACAGGGGATATCTGGCTACACCTTC. It is translated as CASSRTGQGISGYTF.

In nucleotides, the CDR3 is TGTGCCAGCAGTGCCTTATTGAGGGGGGCGCAGTTGGATGGCTACACCTTC. Translating it yields CASSALLRGAQLDGYTF. The V and J genes are TRBV6-1 and TRBJ1-2; possible D gene TRBD1, 6 bases. Germline assignment: CDR1 MNHNS and CDR2 SASEGT. Trimming pared 4 bases from V and 6 bases from J, leaving 24 bases between. This CDR3 is 17 amino acids long.

The CDR3 region is CASSSIGSTGELFF. The CDR3 DNA sequence: TGTGCCAGCAGCTCCATTGGATCTACCGGGGAGCTGTTTTTT. The chain uses TRBV7-2 and TRBJ2-2; D is unclear. Germline assignment: CDR1 SGHTA and CDR2 FQGNSA. V dropped 4 bases and J dropped 5 bases, with 11 bases sitting between them. The CDR3 has 14 amino acids.

This clone was counted a few times. In DNA form, the CDR3 reads TGTGCCAGCAGTTTAAACCCAGCTCAGCCCCAGCATTTT. This sequence encodes CASSLNPAQPQHF. The genes are TRBV12-3 or TRBV12-4 and TRBJ1-5, with D unresolved. Trimming pared 2 bases from V and 6 bases from J, leaving 8 bases between. This CDR3 comprises 13 residues.

The rearrangement joins TRBV6-6 to TRBJ1-1; TRBD1 aligns across 7 bases. The ends lost 5 bases at V and 5 bases at J; junction bases unmatched: 8. The CDR3 is 14 amino acids. CDR1 MNHNY and CDR2 SVGAGI come from the germline V gene (reference sequence). CDR3: CASSPQGQGTEAFF. The CDR3 bases are TGTGCCAGCAGTCCACAGGGGCAGGGGACTGAAGCTTTCTTT.

This chain joins TRBV19 and TRBJ1-5; no clear D gene. Germline CDR1 is LNHDA and CDR2 is SQIVND (reference sequence). The CDR3 totals 10 residues. V lost 7 bases to trimming and J lost 7 bases, with 5 bases between them. CDR3 protein: CASNGQPQHF. The CDR3 DNA reads as TGTGCCAGTAACGGACAGCCCCAGCATTTT.

The chain is built from TRBV24-1 and TRBJ1-5; TRBD1 matches 8 bases. The CDR3 has 13 residues. V was clipped by 10 bases and J by 5 bases; unmatched bases: 6. Germline assignment: CDR1 KGHDR and CDR2 SFDVKD. CDR3 DNA sequence: TGTGCCACAGGGGACAGGTTTGATCAGCCCCAGCATTTT. Its translation is CATGDRFDQPQHF.

The rearrangement joins TRBV6-1 to TRBJ2-2; possibly TRBD1 for D (5 bases). Germline assignment: CDR1 MNHNS and CDR2 SASEGT. Between the trimmed V and J ends, which lost 3 bases and 5 bases, there was a span of 16 bases. The CDR3 runs to 16 residues. CDR3 loop: CASSEVQGIITGELFF. DNA of the CDR3: TGTGCCAGCAGTGAGGTCCAGGGAATAATTACCGGGGAGCTGTTTTTT.

This CDR3 reads CASSYSSGRGYGYTF. CDR3 nucleotide sequence: TGTGCCAGCAGTTACTCTTCCGGGAGGGGCTATGGCTACACCTTC. The chain uses TRBV6-2 or TRBV6-3 and TRBJ1-2; tentative D call: TRBD1 (5 bases). V lost 0 bases and J lost 4, with 12 bases in between. Germline V gene lookup returns CDR1 MNHEY and CDR2 SVGEGT. The length of the CDR3 is 15 residues.

The rearrangement uses TRBV27 and TRBJ2-3; the match to TRBD2 covers 9 bases. V shed 1 base, J shed 4 bases, and the junction held 6 bases outside the gene matches. The CDR3 totals 16 residues. Germline loops: CDR1 MNHEY, CDR2 SMNVEV (reference sequence). CDR3 nucleotides: TGTGCCAGCAGTTTATTGGCTAGCGGGAACCCAGATACGCAGTATTTT. This codes for CASSLLASGNPDTQYF.

The chain has TRBV7-9 and TRBJ2-3; TRBD2 might be the D (6 bases). The germline V gene encodes CDR1 SEHNR and CDR2 FQNEAQ (reference sequence). Trimming stripped 4 bases from V and 2 bases from J, with 16 bases between. CDR3 length: 16 amino acids. The CDR3 here is CASSSSGPYTTDTQYF. In nucleotides, the CDR3 is TGTGCCAGCAGCTCGAGCGGGCCTTATACCACAGATACGCAGTATTTT.

The genes are TRBV5-1 and TRBJ1-2; D uncertain. Trimming removed 3 bases at V and 4 bases at J, with 16 bases between. Germline CDR1 is SGHRS and CDR2 is YFSETQ. This CDR3 region has 15 residues. The CDR3 coding sequence is TGCGCCAGCAGCTCGGGCCCCGGAATACGCTATGGCTACACCTTC. It yields the protein CASSSGPGIRYGYTF.

The rearrangement uses TRBV5-1 and TRBJ2-3, with 10 bases lining up with TRBD2. J gave up 0 bases and V 0 bases, and 4 bases lay outside the gene matches. Per germline, CDR1 SGHRS and CDR2 YFSETQ. CDR3 size: 17 residues. This CDR3 is CASSLAASGSSTDTQYF. The CDR3 coding sequence is TGCGCCAGCAGCTTGGCGGCTAGCGGGAGTAGCACAGATACGCAGTATTTT.

V is TRBV29-1 and J is TRBJ2-1; 10 positions agree with TRBD2. Germline CDR1 and CDR2: SQVTM and ANQGSEA. The length of the CDR3 is 16 residues. Trimming removed 0 bases from V and 7 bases from J; junction bases left unmatched: 9. The CDR3 spells CSVEDPRLAGDNEQFF. The CDR3 DNA is TGCAGCGTTGAAGATCCCCGGCTAGCGGGAGATAATGAGCAGTTCTTC.

The chain links TRBV7-9 to TRBJ2-1; weak D call: TRBD2 (5 bases). V gave up 4 bases and J gave up 5 bases, with 21 bases separating them. Germline V lookup: CDR1 SEHNR, CDR2 FQNEAQ (reference sequence). The CDR3 spans 17 residues. The CDR3 spells CASSSTMSASRNNEQFF. The DNA of the CDR3 is TGTGCCAGCAGCTCCACCATGTCGGCTAGCAGGAACAATGAGCAGTTCTTC.

The chain recombines TRBV19 with TRBJ2-7, with D possibly matching TRBD2 (5 bases). The V and J ends lost 3 bases and 5 bases respectively, with 14 bases between them. The CDR3 length is 14 residues. Germline V CDR1 and CDR2: LNHDA, SQIVND (reference sequence). In DNA, the CDR3 is TGTGCCAGTAGTATTCGACCCGGGAACCACGAGCAGTACTTC. As protein: CASSIRPGNHEQYF.

The V call is TRBV7-2, the J call TRBJ1-1, with 7 bases identical to TRBD1. V lost 0 bases, J lost 5 bases, and 6 bases stayed unmatched. This CDR3 spans 15 amino acids. From germline, CDR1 is SGHTA and CDR2 FQGNSA. CDR3 sequence: CASSLANRGQTEAFF. The CDR3 bases are TGTGCCAGCAGCTTAGCCAACAGGGGCCAGACTGAAGCTTTCTTT.

The chain couples TRBV4-2 to TRBJ2-1; D is uncertain. CDR1 and CDR2 (germline): LGHNA, YNFKEQ. The CDR3 totals 12 residues. Trimming took off 5 bases at V and 7 bases at J, with 9 bases between the two ends. The CDR3 sequence is CASSFNWNEQFF. CDR3 bases: TGTGCCAGCAGCTTTAACTGGAATGAGCAGTTCTTC.

The CDR3 DNA follows: TGTGCCAGCAGCTTGTTCACGGGCCCTTTGAATGGCTACACCTTC. Its translation: CASSLFTGPLNGYTF. This chain joins TRBV5-6 and TRBJ1-2; D unclear. This CDR3 contains 15 residues. Looked up from germline, CDR1 is SGHDT and CDR2 is YYEEEE. V was clipped by 1 base and J by 6 bases, with 16 bases between them.

The V gene is TRBV5-5, the J gene TRBJ2-4; the D is unclear. V dropped 4 bases and J dropped 0 bases, with 8 bases sitting between them. CDR1 and CDR2 (germline): SGHKS, YYEKEE (reference sequence). The CDR3 runs to 14 residues. As DNA, the CDR3 is TGTGCCAGCAGCCCCGGAGAAGCCAAAAACATTCAGTACTTC. Translation: CASSPGEAKNIQYF.

The rearrangement links TRBV9 to TRBJ2-2; 8 bases agree with TRBD1. V lost 4 bases to trimming and J lost 3 bases; unmatched junction nucleotides: 8. The CDR3 is made up of 16 amino acids. From germline, CDR1 is SGDLS and CDR2 YYNGEE. The CDR3 region has the DNA TGTGCCAGCAGCATATCCGGGACAGGCCACACCGGGGAGCTGTTTTTT. This sequence encodes CASSISGTGHTGELFF.

The chain recombines TRBV20-1 with TRBJ2-7; the match to TRBD2 covers 8 bases. CDR1 is DFQATT, CDR2 SNEGSKA, per germline (reference sequence). The CDR3 has 17 amino acids. With V trimmed by 6 bases and J by 1 base, 17 bases remained unmatched. The CDR3 region has the DNA TGCAGTGCCAGTCCCCCTCCTCTAGCGGGCGGTTCCTACGAGCAGTACTTC. Translating gives CSASPPPLAGGSYEQYF.

About this clone: Compared with germline, one end of the junction differs, possibly owing to a read error. V and J are TRBV7-7 and TRBJ1-1; D unclear. The CDR3 is 13 residues long. Germline assignment: CDR1 SSHAT and CDR2 FNYEAQ (reference sequence). The chain's CDR3 is CASSSTVNTEAFF. For the CDR3, the DNA is TGTGCTAGCAGCTCCACAGTGAACACTGAAGCTTTCTTT.

This chain joins TRBV30 and TRBJ1-1, with D possibly being TRBD1 (5 bases). Germline V gene lookup returns CDR1 GTSNPN and CDR2 SVGIG (reference sequence). The CDR3 spans 12 residues. V dropped 0 bases and J dropped 7 bases, with 9 bases sitting between them. CDR3 sequence reads: CAWSVRDGEAFF. The CDR3 DNA is TGTGCCTGGAGTGTACGGGACGGTGAAGCTTTCTTT.

This clone showed up just a few times. The chain employs TRBV7-9 and TRBJ1-2; D is perhaps TRBD1 (5 bases). CDR3 length: 12 residues. From germline, CDR1 is SEHNR and CDR2 FQNEAQ (reference sequence). Trimming took 5 bases from V and 8 from J, leaving 12 bases between them. CDR3 bases: TGTGCCAGCAGCCCGGGGGAAGAGGGCTACACCTTC. It codes for CASSPGEEGYTF.

This chain uses TRBV28 with TRBJ1-4; TRBD1 is a possible D gene (5 bases). V lost 6 bases and J lost 3, with 17 bases in between. Germline CDR1 MDHEN, CDR2 SYDVKM. The CDR3 has 16 amino acids. The CDR3 sequence is CASSPRKGRANEKLFF. CDR3 coding DNA: TGTGCCAGCAGCCCACGGAAGGGGCGGGCTAATGAAAAACTGTTTTTT. Looking up the rest from reference TRBV28 and TRBJ1-4 gives the full variable domain: DVKVTQSSRYLVKRTGEKVFLECVQDMDHENMFWYRQDPGLGLRLIYFSYDVKMKEKGDIPEGYSVSREKKERFSLILESASTNQTSMYLCASSPRKGRANEKLFFGSGTQLSVL.